The 23 T cell receptor beta chains below were found in one sample sequenced in a study of T cells after posttransplantation cyclophosphamide (dated by TCRdb to the mid-2010s). The control cohort was some 10 patients given myeloablative marrow transplants with methotrexate plus a calcineurin inhibitor, sampled 1 year after transplant. Preparation of the library involved the immunoSEQ multiplex PCR assay. TCRdb mirrors the immuneACCESS table, restricted to in-frame sequences. Some clones are absent from its copies; in checked studies, under half trace to an unresolved V gene, and the reason for the others is unknown. This sample comprises 15,000 to 20,000 clones, around 85% of them detected only once. The top ten hold around 30% of the sample. Here the sequenced sample was PBMCs, taken after allogeneic stem cell transplant with calcineurin inhibitor and methotrexate. The receptors shown here come from a female patient aged 18 to 29 who received an allogeneic stem cell transplant from an unrelated donor, was CMV-positive, and had acute and chronic GVHD. The graft donor may be the source of some T cells after a transplant.

The V gene is TRBV19, the J gene TRBJ2-5; 11 nucleotides agree with TRBD2. This CDR3 has 16 residues. Germline V gene sequence: CDR1 LNHDA, CDR2 SQIVND (reference sequence). Trimming cost V 4 bases and J 9 bases; bases outside gene matches: 13. CDR3: CASSTPGLAAVGAQYF. The CDR3 nucleotides read TGTGCCAGTAGTACCCCGGGACTAGCGGCAGTAGGGGCCCAGTACTTC.

This chain links TRBV5-1 with TRBJ1-3; D perhaps matches TRBD1 (6 bases). Germline V CDR1 and CDR2: SGHRS, YFSETQ. The V end was cut by 1 base, the J end by 3 bases, with 14 bases between. CDR3 length: 16 residues. The CDR3 DNA sequence: TGCGCCAGCAGCTTGTCCCCCGGACAGCTTGGAAACACCATATATTTT. Translating gives CASSLSPGQLGNTIYF.

J is TRBJ2-5 and V is TRBV2; maybe TRBD1 (6 bases). There are 13 residues in the CDR3. Germline CDR1 SNHLY, CDR2 FYNNEI. Trimming took off 6 bases at V and 4 bases at J, with 12 bases between the two ends. DNA of the CDR3: TGTGCCAGCAGCAGGGGTTTGCGAGAGACCCAGTACTTC. Translation: CASSRGLRETQYF.

V gene TRBV28 combines with J gene TRBJ1-2; possibly TRBD1 for D (5 bases). Germline CDR1 MDHEN, CDR2 SYDVKM. The CDR3 totals 15 residues. The V end was cut by 3 bases, the J end by 1 base, with 12 bases between. CDR3 region: CASSLMTAINYGYTF. Here the CDR3 DNA reads TGTGCCAGCAGTTTGATGACAGCCATTAACTATGGCTACACCTTC.

The chain combines TRBV19 with TRBJ2-2, with D unclear. CDR3 length: 14 residues. Between the trimmed V and J ends, which lost 8 bases and 2 bases, there was a span of 12 bases. CDR1 and CDR2 from the germline V gene are LNHDA and SQIVND (reference sequence). The CDR3: CASRTAQNTGELFF. The CDR3 region has the DNA TGTGCCAGTCGAACAGCACAAAACACCGGGGAGCTGTTTTTT.

This clone appeared a few times. The chain joins TRBV7-9 to TRBJ2-7; D remains unclear. CDR3 size: 11 residues. V was pared by 7 bases and J by 0 bases, with 4 bases between. CDR1 and CDR2 from the germline V gene are SEHNR and FQNEAQ (reference sequence). DNA for the CDR3: TGTGCCAGCACCTCCTCCTACGAGCAGTACTTC. Encoded protein: CASTSSYEQYF.

The V call is TRBV6-5, the J call TRBJ2-4; 8 nucleotides line up with TRBD1. Trimming at V came to 6 bases and at J to 5 bases, leaving 9 bases not matched to a gene. Germline V CDR1 and CDR2: MNHEY, SVGAGI. The CDR3 loop spans 15 amino acids. The CDR3 DNA reads TGTGCCAGCAGGGAAAACAGGGGGGTCCAAAACATTCAGTACTTC. It is translated as CASRENRGVQNIQYF.

The chain is built from TRBV19 and TRBJ2-2, with 10 bases lining up with TRBD1. Trimming took 9 bases from V and 1 from J; bases not matched to a gene: 14. The CDR3 length is 18 residues. From germline, CDR1 is LNHDA and CDR2 SQIVND (reference sequence). The CDR3 bases are TGTGCCAGCCAGTATTCGGGGACAGGGGCTGGGAACACCGGGGAGCTGTTTTTT. Translating gives CASQYSGTGAGNTGELFF.

The chain joins TRBV29-1 to TRBJ2-1; perhaps TRBD2 as D (6 bases). Germline CDR1 SQVTM, CDR2 ANQGSEA. This CDR3 is built from 16 residues. V was clipped by 2 bases and J by 0 bases, with 14 bases between them. For the CDR3, the DNA is TGCAGCGTTGAACCCCTAGCGCCGAGCTCCTACAATGAGCAGTTCTTC. Protein: CSVEPLAPSSYNEQFF.

This chain connects TRBV6-5 to TRBJ1-2, with D possibly matching TRBD1 (5 bases). The CDR3 extends over 14 amino acids. Germline V gene lookup returns CDR1 MNHEY and CDR2 SVGAGI. The germline V and J ends were trimmed by 1 base and 5 bases, with 11 bases remaining between them. CDR3 residues: CASSYFSAGYGYTF. DNA of the CDR3: TGTGCCAGCAGTTACTTTTCGGCAGGGTATGGCTACACCTTC.

The genes are TRBV5-5 and TRBJ1-2; D ambiguous. Germline CDR1 SGHKS, CDR2 YYEKEE (reference sequence). The CDR3 totals 13 residues. The V gene lost 4 bases and the J gene lost 0 bases, with 7 bases spanning the gap. The CDR3: CASSQHANYGYTF. CDR3 DNA sequence: TGTGCCAGCAGCCAACACGCTAACTATGGCTACACCTTC.

The chain links TRBV19 to TRBJ1-2; D remains ambiguous. Looked up from germline, CDR1 is LNHDA and CDR2 is SQIVND (reference sequence). The CDR3 has 15 residues. The V and J ends lost 5 bases and 1 base respectively, with 14 bases between them. As DNA, the CDR3 is TGTGCCAGTAGTCTCGGACTCAGTCTTAACTATGGCTACACCTTC. Its translation is CASSLGLSLNYGYTF.

V is TRBV5-1 and J is TRBJ2-1; 10 nucleotides line up with TRBD2. V lost 0 bases and J lost 10; bases outside the gene matches: 7. The CDR3 has 15 amino acids. Per the germline V gene, CDR1 is SGHRS and CDR2 is YFSETQ. CDR3 residues: CASSLGLAGVNEQFF. CDR3 sequence (DNA): TGCGCCAGCAGCTTGGGGCTAGCGGGAGTCAACGAGCAGTTCTTC.

This chain uses TRBV5-4 with TRBJ2-1; no clear D. The V end was cut by 3 bases, the J end by 6 bases, with 16 bases between. From germline, CDR1 is SGHNT and CDR2 YYREEE (reference sequence). The CDR3 contains 15 residues. CDR3 nucleotides: TGTGCCAGCAGCTCCCTGCCCAGGTGGCCCAATGAGCAGTTCTTC. Translated, it gives CASSSLPRWPNEQFF.

This chain joins TRBV6-1 and TRBJ2-1, with D unclear. The CDR3 totals 13 residues. Per the germline V gene, CDR1 is MNHNS and CDR2 is SASEGT. The ends were cut back, 4 bases at V and 7 bases at J, with 11 bases in the middle. The chain's CDR3 is CASSVAGRNEQFF. The CDR3 coding sequence is TGTGCCAGCAGTGTGGCAGGCCGAAATGAGCAGTTCTTC.

J is TRBJ1-5 and V is TRBV7-2, with 9 bases aligning to TRBD1. The V segment lost 3 bases and the J segment 6 bases; nucleotides outside the gene matches: 6. This CDR3 has 15 residues. From germline, CDR1 is SGHTA and CDR2 FQGNSA. The CDR3 nucleotides read TGTGCCAGCAGCTTGGGTGGACAGGGGAGTCAGCCCCAGCATTTT. Encoded protein: CASSLGGQGSQPQHF.

The CDR3 sequence: CASSLPTSLGTQYF. The CDR3, as DNA: TGTGCCAGCAGTCTCCCGACTAGTTTGGGTACGCAGTATTTT. The chain has TRBV28 and TRBJ2-3; weak D call: TRBD2 (6 bases). Germline lookup yields CDR1 MDHEN and CDR2 SYDVKM. Trimming removed 5 bases at V and 8 bases at J, with 17 bases between. The CDR3 is made up of 14 amino acids.

CDR3 DNA: TGTGCCAGCAGCTTGCCAGGGTATGTTGAGACCCAGTACTTC. It translates to CASSLPGYVETQYF. The gene calls are TRBV5-6 and TRBJ2-5, with D possibly being TRBD1 (5 bases). This CDR3 contains 14 residues. Trimming removed 1 base at V and 5 bases at J, with 12 bases between. The germline V gene has CDR1 SGHDT and CDR2 YYEEEE.

The chain couples TRBV7-9 to TRBJ2-3; maybe TRBD2 (6 bases). The CDR3 covers 15 residues. The germline V gene has CDR1 SEHNR and CDR2 FQNEAQ (reference sequence). The germline V and J ends were trimmed by 4 bases and 2 bases, with 13 bases remaining between them. The CDR3 loop reads CASSSGTQYTDTQYF. The CDR3 DNA reads TGTGCCAGCAGCTCCGGGACTCAATACACAGATACGCAGTATTTT. The full variable domain, its missing parts supplied by reference TRBV7-9 and TRBJ2-3, is DTGVSQNPRHKITKRGQNVTFRCDPISEHNRLYWYRQTLGQGPEFLTYFQNEAQLEKSRLLSDRFSAERPKGSFSTLEIQRTEQGDSAMYLCASSSGTQYTDTQYFGPGTRLTVL.

This chain links TRBV10-3 with TRBJ2-7; D perhaps matches TRBD1 (6 bases). The germline V gene encodes CDR1 ENHRY and CDR2 SYGVKD. V lost 4 bases to trimming and J lost 6 bases, with 10 bases between them. The CDR3 runs to 12 residues. CDR3: CAISARGVEQYF. The CDR3 bases are TGTGCCATCAGTGCCAGGGGAGTCGAGCAGTACTTC.

This chain links TRBV2 with TRBJ2-1; TRBD2 aligns across 14 bases. V lost 6 bases to trimming and J lost 6 bases; unmatched junction nucleotides: 4. This CDR3 has 15 residues. Germline V gene data show CDR1 as SNHLY and CDR2 as FYNNEI. The CDR3 region is CASRATSGRGNEQFF. CDR3 nucleotides: TGTGCCAGCAGGGCGACTAGCGGGAGGGGCAATGAGCAGTTCTTC.

A remark on this clone: The junction departs from germline at one end; a sequencing error may be responsible. The chain uses TRBV11-2 and TRBJ1-2, with a weak D call TRBD1 (5 bases). Germline-derived CDR1 and CDR2 are SGHAT and FQNNGV. The CDR3 sequence is 14 residues long. The CDR3 region is CASSVDHRNYGYTF. DNA for the CDR3: TGTGCCAGCAGCGTAGACCACAGGAACTATGGCTACACCTTC.

V and J are TRBV5-1 and TRBJ1-2; 8 bases fit TRBD1. V lost 5 bases, J lost 7 bases, and 7 bases stayed unmatched. CDR3 size: 13 residues. Per the germline V gene, CDR1 is SGHRS and CDR2 is YFSETQ. Here the CDR3 reads CASSGQGAFGYTF. The CDR3 nucleotides are TGCGCCAGCAGTGGTCAGGGGGCCTTTGGCTACACCTTC.